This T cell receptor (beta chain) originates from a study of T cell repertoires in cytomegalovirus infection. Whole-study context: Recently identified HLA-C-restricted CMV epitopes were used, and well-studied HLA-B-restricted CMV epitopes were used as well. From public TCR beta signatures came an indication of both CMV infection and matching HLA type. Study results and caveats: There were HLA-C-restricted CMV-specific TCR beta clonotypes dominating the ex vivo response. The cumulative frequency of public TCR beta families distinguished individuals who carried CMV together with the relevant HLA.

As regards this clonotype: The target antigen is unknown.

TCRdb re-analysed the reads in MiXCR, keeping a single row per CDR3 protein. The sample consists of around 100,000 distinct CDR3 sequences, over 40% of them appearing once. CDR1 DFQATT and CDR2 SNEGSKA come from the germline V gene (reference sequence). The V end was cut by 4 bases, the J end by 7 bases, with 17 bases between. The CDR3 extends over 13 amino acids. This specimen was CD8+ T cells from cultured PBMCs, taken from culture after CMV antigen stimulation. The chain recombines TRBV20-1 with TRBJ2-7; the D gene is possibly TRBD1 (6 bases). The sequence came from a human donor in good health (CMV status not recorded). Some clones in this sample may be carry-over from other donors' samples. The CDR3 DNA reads TGCAGTGCTACACAGGGATTAGGTTTGGAGCAGTACTTC. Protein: CSATQGLGLEQYF.